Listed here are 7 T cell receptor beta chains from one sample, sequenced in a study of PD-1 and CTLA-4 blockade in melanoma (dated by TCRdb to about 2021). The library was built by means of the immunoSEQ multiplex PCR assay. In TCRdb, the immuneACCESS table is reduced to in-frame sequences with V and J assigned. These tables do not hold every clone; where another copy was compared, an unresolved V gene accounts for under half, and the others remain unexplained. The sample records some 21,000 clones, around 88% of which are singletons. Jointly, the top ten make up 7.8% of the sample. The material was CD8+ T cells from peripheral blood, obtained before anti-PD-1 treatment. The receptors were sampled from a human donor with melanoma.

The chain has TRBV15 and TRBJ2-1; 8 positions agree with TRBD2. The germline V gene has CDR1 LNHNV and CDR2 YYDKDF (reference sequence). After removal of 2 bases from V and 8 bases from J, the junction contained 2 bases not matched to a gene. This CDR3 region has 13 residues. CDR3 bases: TGTGCCACCAGCAGACAACTAGCGGATGAGCAGTTCTTC. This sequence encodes CATSRQLADEQFF.

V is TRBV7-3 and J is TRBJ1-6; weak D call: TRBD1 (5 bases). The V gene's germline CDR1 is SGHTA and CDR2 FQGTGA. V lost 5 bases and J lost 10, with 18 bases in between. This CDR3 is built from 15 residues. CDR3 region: CASSIAGGSGSPLHF. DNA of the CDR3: TGTGCCAGCAGCATCGCCGGGGGGTCCGGCTCACCCCTCCACTTT.

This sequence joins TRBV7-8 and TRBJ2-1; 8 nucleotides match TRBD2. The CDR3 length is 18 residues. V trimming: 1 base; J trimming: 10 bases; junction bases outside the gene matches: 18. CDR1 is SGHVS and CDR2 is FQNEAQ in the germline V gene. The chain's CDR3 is CASSLGGGLGTESSEQFF. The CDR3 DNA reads TGTGCCAGCAGCTTAGGCGGGGGGTTAGGGACCGAGTCTTCAGAGCAGTTCTTC.

The CDR3 bases are TGCGCCAGCTCTCTCGACAGGATGAACACTGAAGCTTTCTTT. Translation: CASSLDRMNTEAFF. The gene calls are TRBV5-1 and TRBJ1-1; a weak D match, TRBD1 (6 bases). The germline V and J ends were trimmed by 7 bases and 0 bases, with 13 bases remaining between them. Germline CDR1 and CDR2: SGHRS and YFSETQ. The CDR3 loop spans 14 amino acids.

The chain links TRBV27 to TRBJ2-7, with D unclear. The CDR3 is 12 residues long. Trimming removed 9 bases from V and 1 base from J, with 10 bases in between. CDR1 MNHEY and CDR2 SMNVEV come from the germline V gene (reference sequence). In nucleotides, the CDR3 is TGTGCCAGTGCGGTGTCTTCCTACGAGCAGTACTTC. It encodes CASAVSSYEQYF.

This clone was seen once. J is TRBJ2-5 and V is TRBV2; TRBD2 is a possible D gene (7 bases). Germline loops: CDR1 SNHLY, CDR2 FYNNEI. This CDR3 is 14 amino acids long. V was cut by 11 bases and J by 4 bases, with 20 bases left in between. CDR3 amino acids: CARGEGGLGETQYF. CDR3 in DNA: TGTGCCCGCGGGGAGGGGGGGCTAGGAGAGACCCAGTACTTC. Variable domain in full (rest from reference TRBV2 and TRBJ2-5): EPEVTQTPSHQVTQMGQEVILRCVPISNHLYFYWYRQILGQKVEFLVSFYNNEISEKSEIFDDQFSVERPDGSNFTLKIRSTKLEDSAMYFCARGEGGLGETQYFGPGTRLLVL.

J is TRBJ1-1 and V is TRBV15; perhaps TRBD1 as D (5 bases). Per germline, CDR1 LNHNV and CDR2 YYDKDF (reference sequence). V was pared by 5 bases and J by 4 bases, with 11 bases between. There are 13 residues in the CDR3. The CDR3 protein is CATSGGAGTEAFF. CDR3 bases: TGTGCCACCAGCGGCGGGGCAGGCACTGAAGCTTTCTTT.